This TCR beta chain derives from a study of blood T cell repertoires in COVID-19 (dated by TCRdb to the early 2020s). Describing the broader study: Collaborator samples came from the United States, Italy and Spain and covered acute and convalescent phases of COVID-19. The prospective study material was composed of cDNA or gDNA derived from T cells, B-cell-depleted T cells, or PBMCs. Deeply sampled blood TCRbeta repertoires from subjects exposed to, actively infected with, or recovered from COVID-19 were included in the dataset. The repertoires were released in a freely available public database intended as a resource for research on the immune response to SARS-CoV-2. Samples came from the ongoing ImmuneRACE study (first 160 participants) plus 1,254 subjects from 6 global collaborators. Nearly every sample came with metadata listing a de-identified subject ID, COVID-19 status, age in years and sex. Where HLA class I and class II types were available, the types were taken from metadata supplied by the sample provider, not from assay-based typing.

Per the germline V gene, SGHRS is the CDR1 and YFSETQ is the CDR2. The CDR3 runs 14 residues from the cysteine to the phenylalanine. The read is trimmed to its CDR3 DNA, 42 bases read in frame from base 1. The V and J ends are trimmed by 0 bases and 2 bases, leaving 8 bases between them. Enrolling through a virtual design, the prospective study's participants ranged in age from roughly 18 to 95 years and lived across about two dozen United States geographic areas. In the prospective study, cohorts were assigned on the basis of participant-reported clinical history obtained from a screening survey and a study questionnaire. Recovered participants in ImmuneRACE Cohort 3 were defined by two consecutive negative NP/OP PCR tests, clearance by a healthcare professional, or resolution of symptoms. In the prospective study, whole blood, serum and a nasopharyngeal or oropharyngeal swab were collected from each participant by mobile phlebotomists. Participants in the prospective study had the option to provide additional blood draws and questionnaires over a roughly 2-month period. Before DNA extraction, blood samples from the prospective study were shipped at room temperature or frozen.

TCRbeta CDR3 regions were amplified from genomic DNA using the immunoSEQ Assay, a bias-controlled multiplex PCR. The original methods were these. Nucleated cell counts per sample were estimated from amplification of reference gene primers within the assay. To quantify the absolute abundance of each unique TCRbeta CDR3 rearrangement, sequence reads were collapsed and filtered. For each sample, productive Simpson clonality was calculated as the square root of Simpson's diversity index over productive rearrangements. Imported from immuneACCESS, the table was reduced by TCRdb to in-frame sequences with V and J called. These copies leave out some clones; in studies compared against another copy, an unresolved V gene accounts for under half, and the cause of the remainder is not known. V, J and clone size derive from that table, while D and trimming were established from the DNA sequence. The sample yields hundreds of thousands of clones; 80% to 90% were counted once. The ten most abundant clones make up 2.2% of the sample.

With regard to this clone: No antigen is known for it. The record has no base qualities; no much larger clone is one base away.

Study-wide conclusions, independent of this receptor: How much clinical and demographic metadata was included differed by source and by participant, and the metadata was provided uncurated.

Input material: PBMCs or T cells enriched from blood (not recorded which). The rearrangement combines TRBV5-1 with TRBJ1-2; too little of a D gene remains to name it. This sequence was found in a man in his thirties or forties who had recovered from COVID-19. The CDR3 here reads CASSLGRVNYGYTF. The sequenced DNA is TGCGCCAGCAGCTTGGGCCGGGTGAACTATGGCTACACCTTC.